Listed below are T cell receptor beta chains from one sample, sequenced in a study of T-cell memory formation after mild COVID-19. MiXCR was run by TCRdb on the 5' RACE reads, yielding one entry per CDR3 protein. The repertoire holds around 83,000 distinct CDR3 sequences, with around 27% as singletons. The sequenced sample consisted of PBMCs or a T cell subset sorted from them (not recorded which). The source of these receptors is a man between 18 and 35 years old who had mild COVID-19 (a few samples of this study predate the infection). Cell type and time point are not known. Each CDR3 is given with its conserved first and last residue. D genes are given only for firm matches. Some rows have no size entry. The others give once, few or many, or a class for an expanded clone.

-	TRBJ2-7	-	TRBV12-3/TRBV12-4	CASGPGSYEQYF	TGTGCCAGCGGCCCGGGGTCCTACGAGCAGTACTTC
-	TRBJ1-1	few	TRBV4-3	CASSQVTGMNTEAFF	TGCGCCAGCAGCCAAGTTACAGGGATGAACACTGAAGCTTTCTTT
-	TRBJ2-3	-	TRBV5-6	CASSLRPDTQYF	TGTGCCAGCAGCTTGCGGCCAGATACGCAGTATTTT
-	TRBJ1-5	-	TRBV7-9	CASSLAARGSNQPQHF	TGTGCCAGCAGCTTAGCGGCGAGGGGAAGCAATCAGCCCCAGCATTTT
-	TRBJ2-7	few	TRBV20-1	CSARDTGSTRAYEQYF	TGCAGTGCTAGAGATACGGGGAGTACGCGAGCCTACGAGCAGTACTTC
TRBD1	TRBJ1-2	-	TRBV7-9	CASSFSGTENYGYTF	TGTGCCAGCAGCTTCTCCGGGACAGAAAACTATGGCTACACCTTC
-	TRBJ2-1	few	TRBV20-1	CSAGDVGEPTNEQFF	TGCAGTGCCGGAGATGTGGGGGAACCTACCAATGAGCAGTTCTTC
TRBD1	TRBJ2-7	-	TRBV2	CASRGTGSPYEQYF	TGTGCCAGCAGGGGGACAGGGTCTCCCTACGAGCAGTACTTC
-	TRBJ1-1	few	TRBV4-1	CASSQGGGNTEAFF	TGCGCCAGCAGCCAAGGCGGCGGGAACACTGAAGCTTTCTTT
TRBD2	TRBJ2-3	few	TRBV7-7	CASSTTGGDTDTQYF	TGTGCTAGCAGCACCACGGGGGGGGACACAGATACGCAGTATTTT
-	TRBJ1-2	-	TRBV4-2	CASSPREGGEHGYTF	TGTGCCAGCAGCCCGCGCGAAGGGGGAGAACATGGCTACACCTTC
-	TRBJ1-6	few	TRBV27	CASSPRGGPLHF	TGTGCCAGCAGTCCAAGGGGAGGACCCCTCCACTTT
-	TRBJ2-5	few	TRBV5-1	CASSFATGQETQYF	TGCGCCAGCAGCTTCGCGACTGGACAAGAGACCCAGTACTTC
-	TRBJ1-2	few	TRBV12-3/TRBV12-4	CASTEGQPRGYTF	TGTGCCAGCACCGAAGGACAGCCCCGTGGCTACACCTTC
TRBD1	TRBJ1-1	-	TRBV5-1	CASSLTGAPTEAFF	TGCGCCAGCAGCCTAACAGGGGCCCCCACTGAAGCTTTCTTT
-	TRBJ2-5	-	TRBV12-5	CASGGPGLRETQYF	TGTGCTAGTGGGGGCCCAGGGTTACGGGAGACCCAGTACTTC
TRBD2	TRBJ2-5	-	TRBV10-3	CAISPAGEETQYF	TGTGCCATCAGCCCAGCGGGGGAAGAGACCCAGTACTTC
TRBD1	TRBJ1-2	-	TRBV7-9	CASSLDGTDYYGYTF	TGTGCCAGCAGCTTAGATGGGACAGATTACTATGGCTACACCTTC
-	TRBJ1-2	few	TRBV20-1	CSASFGKASF	TGCAGTGCTAGTTTCGGGAAGGCTTCCTTC
TRBD1	TRBJ1-4	-	TRBV4-3	CASSQSLGTGEKLFF	TGCGCCAGCAGCCAATCGCTAGGGACAGGAGAAAAACTGTTTTTT
-	TRBJ2-3	-	TRBV20-1	CSARDPESTDTQYF	TGCAGTGCTAGAGACCCAGAGAGCACAGATACGCAGTATTTT
TRBD1	TRBJ2-2	-	TRBV27	CASSLSRGLTPGELFF	TGTGCCAGCAGTTTATCGAGGGGGCTGACTCCCGGGGAGCTGTTTTTT
-	TRBJ1-5	-	TRBV12-3/TRBV12-4	CASSLSGRMNQPQHF	TGTGCCAGCAGTTTATCCGGCAGAATGAATCAGCCCCAGCATTTT
-	TRBJ2-3	-	TRBV16	CASSQSSALQSTDTQYF	TGTGCCAGCAGCCAATCGTCTGCACTTCAGAGCACAGATACGCAGTATTTT
-	TRBJ2-1	few	TRBV6-1	CASSEGQADEQFF	TGTGCCAGCAGTGAGGGTCAGGCAGATGAGCAGTTCTTC
-	TRBJ2-1	few	TRBV7-2	CASSLRVNEQFF	TGTGCCAGCAGCTTAAGGGTCAATGAGCAGTTCTTC
-	TRBJ1-5	-	TRBV29-1	CSVEEAGSGQPQHF	TGCAGCGTTGAGGAGGCAGGGTCGGGTCAGCCCCAGCATTTT
-	TRBJ2-7	-	TRBV4-2	CASSQEADPTYEQYF	TGTGCCAGCAGCCAAGAAGCGGACCCTACTTACGAGCAGTACTTC
-	TRBJ2-3	few	TRBV14	CASSQDAVLSQQYF	TGTGCCAGCAGCCAAGATGCGGTCCTCTCCCAGCAGTATTTT
TRBD1	TRBJ2-3	few	TRBV6-2/TRBV6-3	CASSYRGLHGTDTQYF	TGTGCCAGCAGTTACAGGGGGCTTCACGGCACAGATACGCAGTATTTT
-	TRBJ1-1	-	TRBV4-1	CASSLGQKKEAFF	TGCGCCAGCAGCCTCGGACAGAAGAAGGAGGCTTTCTTT
-	TRBJ2-7	few	TRBV4-3	CASSQGLYRPSVHEQYF	TGCGCCAGCAGCCAAGGATTGTACAGGCCCTCTGTTCACGAGCAGTACTTC
TRBD2	TRBJ2-1	-	TRBV6-2/TRBV6-3	CASSYETSGDYNEQFF	TGTGCCAGCAGTTACGAGACTAGCGGGGACTACAATGAGCAGTTCTTC
TRBD1	TRBJ2-3	few	TRBV4-1	CASSPPPGQGEFTDTQYF	TGCGCCAGCAGCCCACCCCCGGGACAGGGGGAATTTACAGATACGCAGTATTTT
TRBD1	TRBJ2-5	-	TRBV29-1	CSATGQAIQETQYF	TGCAGCGCCACGGGACAGGCGATTCAAGAGACCCAGTACTTC
-	TRBJ2-4	-	TRBV6-6	CASRGTEALGGNIQYF	TGTGCCAGCAGGGGGACAGAGGCCCTCGGGGGCAACATTCAGTACTTC
-	TRBJ2-3	few	TRBV6-6	CASRSGPGTDTQYF	TGTGCCAGCAGAAGCGGACCCGGCACAGATACGCAGTATTTT
-	TRBJ2-2	few	TRBV20-1	CSARPPTGTGELFF	TGCAGTGCTAGGCCCCCGACAGGAACCGGGGAGCTGTTTTTT
TRBD1	TRBJ2-5	-	TRBV13	CASSLPGQGEETQYF	TGTGCCAGCAGCCTCCCGGGACAGGGTGAAGAGACCCAGTACTTC
-	TRBJ1-1	-	TRBV12-3/TRBV12-4	CASSLGLSSEAFF	TGTGCCAGCAGTTTGGGGCTTAGCTCGGAAGCTTTCTTT
-	TRBJ2-1	-	TRBV9	CASSGGADEQFF	TGTGCCAGCAGCGGAGGGGCAGATGAGCAGTTCTTC
-	TRBJ2-1	few	TRBV6-5	CASMPVGYNEQFF	TGTGCCAGCATGCCAGTAGGCTACAATGAGCAGTTCTTC
-	TRBJ2-1	-	TRBV11-3	CASSVGQSSSYNEQFF	TGTGCCAGCAGCGTTGGACAGTCGAGCTCCTACAATGAGCAGTTCTTC
-	TRBJ1-5	-	TRBV27	CASSFRNNQPQHF	TGTGCCAGCAGTTTCCGGAACAATCAGCCCCAGCATTTT
-	TRBJ2-3	-	TRBV11-2	CASSLGGRTDTQYF	TGTGCCAGCAGCTTAGGGGGCAGGACAGATACGCAGTATTTT
TRBD1	TRBJ2-3	few	TRBV7-9	CASSTRTGGRADTQYF	TGTGCCAGCAGCACCCGGACAGGGGGAAGGGCAGATACGCAGTATTTT
-	TRBJ2-3	many	TRBV4-3	CASSHRPGFSTDTQYF	TGCGCCAGCAGCCATCGCCCGGGGTTCTCCACAGATACGCAGTATTTT
TRBD2	TRBJ2-1	many	TRBV28	CASSLCTPGLDCLGF	TGTGCCAGCAGTTTATGCACCCCAGGACTAGACTGCCTGGGATTC
-	TRBJ2-2	few	TRBV6-1	CASSEGAETGELFF	TGTGCCAGCAGTGAAGGGGCAGAAACCGGGGAGCTGTTTTTT
-	TRBJ2-5	many	TRBV21-1	CASSKAREETQYF	TGTGCCAGCAGCAAAGCTAGGGAAGAGACCCAGTACTTC
-	TRBJ2-2	-	TRBV4-2	CASSQDIGPRAGELFF	TGTGCCAGCAGCCAGGACATCGGGCCGCGGGCCGGGGAGCTGTTTTTT
-	TRBJ2-7	-	TRBV5-1	CASSPGVGFYEQYF	TGCGCCAGCAGCCCGGGGGTCGGTTTCTACGAGCAGTACTTC
-	TRBJ1-1	-	TRBV10-3	CAIDGGEGQDEAFF	TGTGCCATCGACGGCGGAGAGGGCCAAGATGAAGCTTTCTTT
-	TRBJ1-2	-	TRBV15	CATSAAGSYGYTF	TGTGCCACCAGCGCCGCCGGGAGCTATGGCTACACCTTC
TRBD2	TRBJ2-7	-	TRBV5-1	CASSFSSGGPYEQYF	TGCGCCAGCAGCTTTAGCAGCGGGGGGCCTTACGAGCAGTACTTC
-	TRBJ2-7	many	TRBV7-9	CASSLAHEQYF	TGTGCCAGCAGCTTAGCGCACGAGCAGTACTTC